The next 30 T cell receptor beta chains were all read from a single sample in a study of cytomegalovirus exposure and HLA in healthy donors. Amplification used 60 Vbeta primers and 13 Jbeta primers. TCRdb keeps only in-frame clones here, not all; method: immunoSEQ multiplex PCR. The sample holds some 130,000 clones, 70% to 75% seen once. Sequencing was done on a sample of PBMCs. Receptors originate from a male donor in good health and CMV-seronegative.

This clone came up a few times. Here the CDR3 reads CASSPGQGAIDTF. As DNA, the CDR3 is TGCGCCAGCAGCCCCGGACAGGGGGCGATCGACACCTTC. The chain uses TRBV5-1 and TRBJ1-2, with 11 bases fitting TRBD1. Germline trimming cut 4 bases from V and 12 bases from J; bases unmatched to any gene: 8. The germline V gene encodes CDR1 SGHRS and CDR2 YFSETQ. The CDR3 sequence is 13 residues long.

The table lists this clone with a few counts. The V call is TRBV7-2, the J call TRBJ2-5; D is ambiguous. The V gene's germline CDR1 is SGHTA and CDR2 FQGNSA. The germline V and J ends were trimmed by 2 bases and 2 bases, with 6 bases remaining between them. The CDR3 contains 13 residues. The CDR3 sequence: CASSLPEQETQYF. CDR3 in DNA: TGTGCCAGCAGCTTACCGGAGCAAGAGACCCAGTACTTC. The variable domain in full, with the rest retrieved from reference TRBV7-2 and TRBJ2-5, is GAGVSQSPSNKVTEKGKDVELRCDPISGHTALYWYRQSLGQGLEFLIYFQGNSAPDKSGLPSDRFSAERTGGSVSTLTIQRTQQEDSAVYLCASSLPEQETQYFGPGTRLLVL.

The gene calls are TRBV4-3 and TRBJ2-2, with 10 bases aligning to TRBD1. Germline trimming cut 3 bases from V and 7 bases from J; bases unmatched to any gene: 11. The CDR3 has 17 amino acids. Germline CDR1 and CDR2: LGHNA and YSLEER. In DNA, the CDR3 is TGCGCCAGCAGCCACAGACAGGGGGCGAGTCCTATCGGGGAGCTGTTTTTT. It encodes CASSHRQGASPIGELFF.

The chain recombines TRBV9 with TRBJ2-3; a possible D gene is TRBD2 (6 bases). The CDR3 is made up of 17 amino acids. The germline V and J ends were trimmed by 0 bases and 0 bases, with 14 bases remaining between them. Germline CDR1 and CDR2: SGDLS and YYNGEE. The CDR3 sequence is CASSVGPRGSSTDTQYF. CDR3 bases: TGTGCCAGCAGCGTAGGGCCCCGGGGGTCGAGCACAGATACGCAGTATTTT. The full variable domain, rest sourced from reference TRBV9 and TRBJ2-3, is DSGVTQTPKHLITATGQRVTLRCSPRSGDLSVYWYQQSLDQGLQFLIQYYNGEERAKGNILERFSAQQFPDLHSELNLSSLELGDSALYFCASSVGPRGSSTDTQYFGPGTRLTVL.

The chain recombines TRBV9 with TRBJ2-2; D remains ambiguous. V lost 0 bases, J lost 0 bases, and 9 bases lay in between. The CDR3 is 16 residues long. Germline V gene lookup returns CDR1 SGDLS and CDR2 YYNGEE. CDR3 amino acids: CASSVDEDTNTGELFF. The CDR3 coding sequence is TGTGCCAGCAGCGTAGATGAGGATACGAACACCGGGGAGCTGTTTTTT.

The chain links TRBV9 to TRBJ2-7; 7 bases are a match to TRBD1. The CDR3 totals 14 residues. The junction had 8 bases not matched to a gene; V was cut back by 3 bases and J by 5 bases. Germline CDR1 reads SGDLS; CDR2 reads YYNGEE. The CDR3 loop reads CASSAVTGSHEQYF. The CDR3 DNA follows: TGTGCCAGCAGCGCGGTGACAGGGTCCCACGAGCAGTACTTC.

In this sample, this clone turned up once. CDR3 region: CASTQGYGYTF. The CDR3 region has the DNA TGTGCCAGCACCCAGGGGTATGGCTACACCTTC. The chain has TRBV25-1 and TRBJ1-2, with a possible D match to TRBD1 (6 bases). This CDR3 spans 11 amino acids. Trimming took 7 bases from V and 5 from J, leaving 8 bases between them. Looked up from germline, CDR1 is MGHDK and CDR2 is SYGVNS.

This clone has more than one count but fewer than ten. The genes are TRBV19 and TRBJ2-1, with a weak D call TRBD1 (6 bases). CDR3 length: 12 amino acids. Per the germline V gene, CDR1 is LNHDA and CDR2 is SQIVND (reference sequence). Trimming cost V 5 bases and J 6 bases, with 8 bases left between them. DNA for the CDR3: TGTGCCAGTAGTCAAGGGGGCAATGAGCAGTTCTTC. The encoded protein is CASSQGGNEQFF.

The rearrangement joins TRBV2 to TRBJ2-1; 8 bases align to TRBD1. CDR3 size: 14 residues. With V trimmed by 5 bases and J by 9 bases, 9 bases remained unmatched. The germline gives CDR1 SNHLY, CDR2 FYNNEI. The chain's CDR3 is CASSRDRSIGEQFF. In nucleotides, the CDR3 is TGTGCCAGCAGTCGGGACAGGAGCATCGGTGAGCAGTTCTTC.

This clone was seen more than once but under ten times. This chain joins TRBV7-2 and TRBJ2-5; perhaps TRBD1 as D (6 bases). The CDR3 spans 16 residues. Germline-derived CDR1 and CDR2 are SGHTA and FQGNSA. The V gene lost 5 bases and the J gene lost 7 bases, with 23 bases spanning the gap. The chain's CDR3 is CASSVKTGAGTGTQYF. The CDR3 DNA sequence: TGTGCCAGCAGCGTAAAGACAGGCGCCGGTACCGGGACCCAGTACTTC.

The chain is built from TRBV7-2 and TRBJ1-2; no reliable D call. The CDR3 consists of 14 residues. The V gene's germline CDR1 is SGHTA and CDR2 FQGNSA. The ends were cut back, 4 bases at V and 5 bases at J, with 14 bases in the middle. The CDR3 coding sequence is TGTGCCAGCAGCTCATCGGGTGACGAATATGGCTACACCTTC. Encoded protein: CASSSSGDEYGYTF.

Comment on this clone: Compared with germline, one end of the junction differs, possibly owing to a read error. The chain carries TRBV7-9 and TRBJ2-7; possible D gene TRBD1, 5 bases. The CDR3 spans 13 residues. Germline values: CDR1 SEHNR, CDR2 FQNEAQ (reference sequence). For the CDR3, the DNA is TGTTCCAGCAGTCCAGGCCAGGGCGATCGGCAGTACTTC. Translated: CSSSPGQGDRQYF. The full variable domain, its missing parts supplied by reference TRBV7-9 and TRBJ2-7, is DTGVSQNPRHKITKRGQNVTFRCDPISEHNRLYWYRQTLGQGPEFLTYFQNEAQLEKSRLLSDRFSAERPKGSFSTLEIQRTEQGDSAMYLCSSSPGQGDRQYFGPGTRLTVT.

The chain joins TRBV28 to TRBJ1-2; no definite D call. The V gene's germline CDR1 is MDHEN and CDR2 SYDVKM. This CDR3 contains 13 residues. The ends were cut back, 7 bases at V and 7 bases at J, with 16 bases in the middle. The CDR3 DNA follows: TGTGCCAGCACCCTCCCCGGGGTGGGTGGCTACACCTTC. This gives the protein CASTLPGVGGYTF.

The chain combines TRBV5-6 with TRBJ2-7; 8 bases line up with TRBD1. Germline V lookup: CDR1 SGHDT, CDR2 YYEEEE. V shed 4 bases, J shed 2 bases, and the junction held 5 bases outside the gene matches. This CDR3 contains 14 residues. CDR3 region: CASSPGTGPYEQYF. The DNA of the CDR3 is TGTGCCAGCAGCCCGGGGACAGGACCCTACGAGCAGTACTTC.

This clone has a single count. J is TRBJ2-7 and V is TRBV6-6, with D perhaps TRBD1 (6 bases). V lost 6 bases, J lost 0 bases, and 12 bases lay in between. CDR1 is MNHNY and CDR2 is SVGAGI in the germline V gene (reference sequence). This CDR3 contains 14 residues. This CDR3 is CASRGTGNSYEQYF. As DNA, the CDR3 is TGTGCCAGCAGGGGCACAGGGAACTCCTACGAGCAGTACTTC.

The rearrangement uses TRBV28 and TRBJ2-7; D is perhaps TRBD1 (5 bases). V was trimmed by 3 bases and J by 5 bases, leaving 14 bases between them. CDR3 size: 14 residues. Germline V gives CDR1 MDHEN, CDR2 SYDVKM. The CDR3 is CASSFPRVGDEQYF. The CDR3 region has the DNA TGTGCCAGCAGTTTCCCCAGGGTAGGTGACGAGCAGTACTTC.

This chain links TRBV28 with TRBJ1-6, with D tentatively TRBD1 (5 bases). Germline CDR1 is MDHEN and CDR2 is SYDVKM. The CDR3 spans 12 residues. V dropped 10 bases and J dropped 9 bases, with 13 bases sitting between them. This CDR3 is CATWGVGSPLHF. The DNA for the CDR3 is TGTGCCACCTGGGGGGTGGGTTCACCCCTCCACTTT.

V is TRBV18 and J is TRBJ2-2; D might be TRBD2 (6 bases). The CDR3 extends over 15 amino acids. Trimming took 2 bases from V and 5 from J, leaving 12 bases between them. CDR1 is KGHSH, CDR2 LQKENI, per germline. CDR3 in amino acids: CASSPVGSGTGELFF. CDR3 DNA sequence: TGTGCCAGCTCACCAGTGGGTAGCGGAACCGGGGAGCTGTTTTTT. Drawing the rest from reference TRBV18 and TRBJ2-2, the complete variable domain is NAGVMQNPRHLVRRRGQEARLRCSPMKGHSHVYWYRQLPEEGLKFMVYLQKENIIDESGMPKERFSAEFPKEGPSILRIQQVVRGDSAAYFCASSPVGSGTGELFFGEGSRLTVL.

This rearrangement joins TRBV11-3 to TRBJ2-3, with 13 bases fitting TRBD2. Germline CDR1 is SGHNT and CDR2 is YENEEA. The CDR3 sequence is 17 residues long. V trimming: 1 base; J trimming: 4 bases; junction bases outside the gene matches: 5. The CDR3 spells CASSLVGLAGEADTQYF. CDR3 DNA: TGTGCCAGCAGCTTAGTAGGACTAGCGGGGGAGGCAGATACGCAGTATTTT.

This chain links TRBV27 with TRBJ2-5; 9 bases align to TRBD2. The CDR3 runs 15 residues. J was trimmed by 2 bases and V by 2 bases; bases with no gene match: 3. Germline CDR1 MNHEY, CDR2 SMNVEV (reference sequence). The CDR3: CASSLSAGGQETQYF. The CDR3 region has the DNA TGTGCCAGCAGTTTAAGTGCGGGGGGGCAAGAGACCCAGTACTTC.

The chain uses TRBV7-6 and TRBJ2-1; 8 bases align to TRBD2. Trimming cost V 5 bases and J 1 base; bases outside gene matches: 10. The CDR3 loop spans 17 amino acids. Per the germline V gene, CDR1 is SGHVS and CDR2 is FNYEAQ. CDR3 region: CASSPVGTSGSYNEQFF. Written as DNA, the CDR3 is TGTGCCAGCAGCCCAGTGGGGACTAGTGGGTCCTACAATGAGCAGTTCTTC.

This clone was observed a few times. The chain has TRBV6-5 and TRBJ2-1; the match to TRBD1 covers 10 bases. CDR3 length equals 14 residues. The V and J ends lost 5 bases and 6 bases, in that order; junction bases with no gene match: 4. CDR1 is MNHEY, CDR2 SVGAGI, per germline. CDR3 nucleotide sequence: TGTGCCAGCAGTCCCGGGACAGGGGTCAATGAGCAGTTCTTC. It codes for CASSPGTGVNEQFF.

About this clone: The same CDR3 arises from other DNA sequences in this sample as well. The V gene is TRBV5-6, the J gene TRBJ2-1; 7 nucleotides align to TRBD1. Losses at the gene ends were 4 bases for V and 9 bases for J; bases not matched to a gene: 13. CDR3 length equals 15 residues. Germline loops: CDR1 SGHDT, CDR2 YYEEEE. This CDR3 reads CASSPGQISLGEQFF. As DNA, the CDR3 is TGTGCCAGCAGCCCGGGACAGATTAGTCTTGGTGAGCAGTTCTTC.

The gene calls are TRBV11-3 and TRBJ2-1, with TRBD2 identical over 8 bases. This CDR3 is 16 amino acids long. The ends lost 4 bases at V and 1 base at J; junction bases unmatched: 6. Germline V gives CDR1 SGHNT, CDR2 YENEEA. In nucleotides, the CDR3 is TGTGCCAGCAGCTCCGAGCGGGGGCCGTCCTACAATGAGCAGTTCTTC. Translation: CASSSERGPSYNEQFF.

For the CDR3, the DNA is TGTGCCAGCACCTGGGCCGGGACAGGCTCTGAAAAACTGTTTTTT. This sequence encodes CASTWAGTGSEKLFF. The chain uses TRBV6-5 and TRBJ1-4, with 8 bases that match TRBD1. J lost 7 bases, V lost 7 bases, and 11 bases had no gene match. The CDR3 loop spans 15 amino acids. Per germline, CDR1 MNHEY and CDR2 SVGAGI.

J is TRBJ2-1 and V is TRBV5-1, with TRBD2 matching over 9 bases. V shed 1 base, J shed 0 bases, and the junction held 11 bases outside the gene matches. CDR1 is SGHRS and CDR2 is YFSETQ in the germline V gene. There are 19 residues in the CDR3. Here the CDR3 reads CASSLSASSGRLSYNEQFF. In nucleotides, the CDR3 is TGCGCCAGCAGCTTGAGCGCGAGTAGCGGGAGACTCTCCTACAATGAGCAGTTCTTC.

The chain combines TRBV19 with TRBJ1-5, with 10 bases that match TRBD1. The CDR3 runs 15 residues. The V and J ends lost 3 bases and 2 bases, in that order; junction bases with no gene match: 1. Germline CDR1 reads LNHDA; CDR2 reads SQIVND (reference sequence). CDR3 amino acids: CASSIGTGGNQPQHF. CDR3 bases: TGTGCCAGTAGTATCGGGACAGGGGGCAATCAGCCCCAGCATTTT.

The CDR3 DNA follows: TGTGCCTGGAGTGTACCCTACAGGGATGTTAATGAAAAACTGTTTTTT. It translates to CAWSVPYRDVNEKLFF. The rearrangement uses TRBV30 and TRBJ1-4, with TRBD1 as a possible D gene (6 bases). The CDR3 extends over 16 amino acids. V was cut by 0 bases and J by 4 bases, with 15 bases left in between. Per germline, CDR1 GTSNPN and CDR2 SVGIG (reference sequence).

In DNA, the CDR3 is TGTGCCAGCAGCTCCCCGGGGGTTGACTACGAGCAGTACTTC. It encodes CASSSPGVDYEQYF. The rearrangement links TRBV11-2 to TRBJ2-7; D possibly corresponds to TRBD2 (6 bases). Germline V CDR1 and CDR2: SGHAT, FQNNGV. V shed 4 bases and J shed 3 bases, with 13 bases lying between them. The CDR3 consists of 14 residues.

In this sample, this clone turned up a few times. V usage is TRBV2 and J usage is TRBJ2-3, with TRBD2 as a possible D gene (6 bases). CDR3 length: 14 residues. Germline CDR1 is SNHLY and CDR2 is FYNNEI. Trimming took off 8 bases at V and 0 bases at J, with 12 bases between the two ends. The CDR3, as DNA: TGTGCCAGCTATCTCCGGGGGAGCACAGATACGCAGTATTTT. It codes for CASYLRGSTDTQYF.